The sequence of this T cell receptor (beta chain) was determined in a study of blood T cell repertoires in COVID-19. In the study overall: Some COVID-19 samples were acute and others convalescent; all came from the United States, Italy and Spain. PBMCs, B-cell-depleted T cells, or T cells provided the cDNA or gDNA that made up the material.

Germline assignment: CDR1 MNHEY and CDR2 SMNVEV (reference sequence). The CDR3 runs 16 residues. V was clipped by 2 bases and J by 8 bases; unmatched bases: 12. Original processing notes: Amplification with reference gene primers provided the estimates of nucleated cell counts. Libraries were prepared by immunoSEQ multiplex PCR; TCRdb keeps only in-frame clonotypes and omits some of them. The DNA was the basis for D and trimming; V, J and clone size are from that table. The sample consists of approximately 200,000 clones, about nine tenths of them appearing once. The sequence came from a man aged 50 to 60 with acute or convalescent COVID-19. The V and J genes are TRBV27 and TRBJ1-1; 9 nucleotides agree with TRBD1. The sample comprised peripheral blood. The CDR3 sequence is CASSLPPGQGHGEAFF. CDR3 nucleotide sequence: TGTGCCAGCAGTTTACCACCGGGACAGGGCCATGGGGAAGCTTTCTTT.